A single sample gave rise to the 30 T cell receptor beta chains below, sequenced in a study of blood T cell repertoires in COVID-19. Measured with immunoSEQ multiplex PCR; TCRdb has only the in-frame clones, and not every one. The sample has about 260,000 clones; 88% are singletons. Sequenced: peripheral blood. These receptors came from a human donor in a cohort sampled during active COVID-19.

The CDR3 DNA follows: TGTGCCAGCAGCGTAAGGTTACCCCGGAGCTCCTACGAGCAGTACTTC. Protein: CASSVRLPRSSYEQYF. The chain is built from TRBV9 and TRBJ2-7; no firm D call. Germline-derived CDR1 and CDR2 are SGDLS and YYNGEE. The CDR3 covers 16 residues. V lost 1 base and J lost 0, with 14 bases in between.

The V gene is TRBV10-3, the J gene TRBJ1-6; D may be TRBD1 (5 bases). This CDR3 is built from 17 residues. Germline CDR1 is ENHRY and CDR2 is SYGVKD. The V end was cut by 7 bases, the J end by 8 bases, with 24 bases between. The CDR3 loop reads CAINGGGLYNRDSPLHF. The CDR3 nucleotides read TGTGCCATCAACGGGGGGGGACTGTACAACCGGGATTCACCCCTCCACTTT.

The chain uses TRBV27 and TRBJ1-5, with D perhaps matching TRBD1 (6 bases). V was trimmed by 5 bases and J by 6 bases, leaving 23 bases between them. The CDR3 runs 17 residues. The germline CDR1 and CDR2 sequences are MNHEY and SMNVEV (reference sequence). The CDR3 sequence is CASSPTGGQPAIQPQHF. The CDR3, as DNA: TGTGCCAGCAGTCCCACGGGGGGCCAACCCGCCATTCAGCCCCAGCATTTT.

V is TRBV19 and J is TRBJ2-7; 8 nucleotides agree with TRBD1. Germline CDR1 and CDR2: LNHDA and SQIVND (reference sequence). The CDR3 is 13 amino acids. Losses at the gene ends were 4 bases for V and 3 bases for J; bases not matched to a gene: 2. Here the CDR3 DNA reads TGTGCCAGTAGTAAGGACAGGGACTACGAGCAGTACTTC. The encoded protein is CASSKDRDYEQYF.

V is TRBV2 and J is TRBJ2-7; 7 nucleotides match TRBD1. The V gene end was trimmed by 5 bases and the J gene end by 2 bases; junction bases not matched to a gene: 3. The CDR3 spans 13 residues. Germline CDR1 SNHLY, CDR2 FYNNEI. The CDR3 is CASSLTGTYEQYF. DNA for the CDR3: TGTGCCAGCAGTTTGACAGGGACCTACGAGCAGTACTTC.

The chain employs TRBV13 and TRBJ2-5; tentative D call: TRBD1 (6 bases). Trimming pared 5 bases from V and 3 bases from J, leaving 13 bases between. The CDR3 runs to 14 residues. Germline loops: CDR1 PRHDT, CDR2 FYEKMQ (reference sequence). CDR3 protein: CASSPWTVKETQYF. CDR3 in DNA: TGTGCCAGCAGCCCCTGGACAGTAAAAGAGACCCAGTACTTC.

This rearrangement joins TRBV5-1 to TRBJ2-7, with D maybe TRBD2 (6 bases). Germline V gene data show CDR1 as SGHRS and CDR2 as YFSETQ. The V and J ends lost 0 bases and 4 bases respectively, with 11 bases between them. The CDR3 length is 14 residues. CDR3 nucleotide sequence: TGCGCCAGCAGCTTGGAACGGGGGAATTACGAGCAGTACTTC. Translation: CASSLERGNYEQYF.

V usage is TRBV9 and J usage is TRBJ2-5; 12 nucleotides agree with TRBD2. Germline assignment: CDR1 SGDLS and CDR2 YYNGEE. The CDR3 extends over 16 amino acids. J lost 5 bases, V lost 3 bases, and 8 bases had no gene match. This CDR3 is CASSAPGLAGLETQYF. The CDR3 DNA follows: TGTGCCAGCAGCGCCCCGGGACTAGCGGGTCTGGAGACCCAGTACTTC.

The rearrangement joins TRBV28 to TRBJ2-7, with 7 bases that match TRBD2. Losses at the gene ends were 6 bases for V and 2 bases for J; bases not matched to a gene: 4. The CDR3 contains 13 residues. CDR1 and CDR2 (germline): MDHEN, SYDVKM. The DNA for the CDR3 is TGTGCCAGCAGGGGGGGAGGGCCCTACGAGCAGTACTTC. Amino acids: CASRGGGPYEQYF. Full variable domain (remainder filled in from reference TRBV28 and TRBJ2-7): DVKVTQSSRYLVKRTGEKVFLECVQDMDHENMFWYRQDPGLGLRLIYFSYDVKMKEKGDIPEGYSVSREKKERFSLILESASTNQTSMYLCASRGGGPYEQYFGPGTRLTVT.

V is TRBV25-1 and J is TRBJ2-5; a possible D gene is TRBD2 (5 bases). Trimming pared 7 bases from V and 0 bases from J, leaving 18 bases between. Germline V lookup: CDR1 MGHDK, CDR2 SYGVNS. The CDR3 runs to 16 residues. DNA of the CDR3: TGTGCCAGCACCCGGGCCGAGGGTAAGGACCAAGAGACCCAGTACTTC. Protein sequence: CASTRAEGKDQETQYF.

V usage is TRBV18 and J usage is TRBJ1-2, with D hard to call. With 0 bases removed from V and 6 bases from J, the gap between germline ends came to 5 bases. The length of the CDR3 is 12 residues. CDR1 and CDR2 from the germline V gene are KGHSH and LQKENI. Here the CDR3 DNA reads TGTGCCAGCTCACCACCGAGGGATGGCTACACCTTC. This gives the protein CASSPPRDGYTF.

The CDR3 nucleotides read TGTGCCAGCAGCACACCGGGACACGCTGAGGGTGAGCAGTTCTTC. Translated, it gives CASSTPGHAEGEQFF. The chain carries TRBV7-2 and TRBJ2-1, with D possibly TRBD1 on 6 matching bases. Between the trimmed V and J ends, which lost 5 bases and 9 bases, there was a span of 20 bases. CDR3 length: 15 amino acids. The germline V gene has CDR1 SGHTA and CDR2 FQGNSA.

The chain combines TRBV27 with TRBJ1-2, with TRBD1 matching 9 bases. Looked up from germline, CDR1 is MNHEY and CDR2 is SMNVEV (reference sequence). This CDR3 region has 15 residues. Trimming cost V 6 bases and J 8 bases; bases outside gene matches: 13. The DNA for the CDR3 is TGTGCCAGCAGCGCAGGACAGGGGCCGTTCCGCGGCTACACCTTC. This encodes CASSAGQGPFRGYTF.

The rearrangement joins TRBV24-1 to TRBJ2-3; 13 bases are shared with TRBD2. The CDR3 has 15 residues. Germline CDR1 reads KGHDR; CDR2 reads SFDVKD. Trimming cost V 3 bases and J 4 bases; bases outside gene matches: 0. The CDR3 region has the DNA TGTGCCACCAGTGATGGACTAGCGGGAGCAGATACGCAGTATTTT. It translates to CATSDGLAGADTQYF.

This clone has just one count. This chain connects TRBV2 to TRBJ2-3; 7 nucleotides match TRBD1. Trimming took 8 bases from V and 5 from J; bases not matched to a gene: 7. This CDR3 region has 13 residues. The germline gives CDR1 SNHLY, CDR2 FYNNEI. This CDR3 reads CASDRVVIDTQYF. Written as DNA, the CDR3 is TGTGCCAGCGACAGGGTGGTAATAGATACGCAGTATTTT.

CDR3 in DNA: TGCAGCGTTCACAGGGGGGCCTACGAGCAGTACTTC. Translation: CSVHRGAYEQYF. The chain couples TRBV29-1 to TRBJ2-7; the match to TRBD1 covers 8 bases. Germline-derived CDR1 and CDR2 are SQVTM and ANQGSEA. The CDR3 totals 12 residues. J lost 2 bases, V lost 5 bases, and 2 bases had no gene match.

A word on this clone: Within the sample, other DNA sequences also encode this same CDR3. This chain connects TRBV27 to TRBJ1-2; D is possibly TRBD1 (5 bases). CDR3 length equals 16 residues. The V gene's germline CDR1 is MNHEY and CDR2 SMNVEV (reference sequence). V dropped 6 bases and J dropped 7 bases, with 24 bases sitting between them. The CDR3 sequence: CASRMNSRDRGTGYTF. DNA of the CDR3: TGTGCCAGCAGGATGAATTCCCGAGACAGAGGAACTGGCTACACCTTC.

The V call is TRBV7-9, the J call TRBJ1-6; D may be TRBD1 (6 bases). The CDR3 is made up of 15 amino acids. CDR1 is SEHNR and CDR2 is FQNEAQ in the germline V gene (reference sequence). V dropped 7 bases and J dropped 10 bases, with 20 bases sitting between them. The CDR3 protein is CASKSEGGEGSPLHF. The CDR3 DNA follows: TGTGCCAGCAAGTCGGAGGGGGGGGAGGGATCACCCCTCCACTTT.

In DNA, the CDR3 is TGTGCCAGCAGCGTCATAGCGGAGAGCACAGATACGCAGTATTTT. It encodes CASSVIAESTDTQYF. This chain connects TRBV7-2 to TRBJ2-3; a possible D gene is TRBD2 (6 bases). The V end was cut by 5 bases, the J end by 0 bases, with 12 bases between. The CDR3 is made up of 15 amino acids. Per the germline V gene, CDR1 is SGHTA and CDR2 is FQGNSA.

This CDR3 reads CASVQQGYSGYTF. The CDR3 DNA reads TGTGCCAGCGTACAACAGGGTTATAGTGGCTACACCTTC. The chain is built from TRBV19 and TRBJ1-2; the D gene is possibly TRBD1 (6 bases). This CDR3 spans 13 amino acids. Germline CDR1 reads LNHDA; CDR2 reads SQIVND (reference sequence). Trimming cost V 9 bases and J 7 bases, with 18 bases left between them.

This chain connects TRBV5-6 to TRBJ1-1; D gene unclear. The CDR3 contains 14 residues. The V gene lost 0 bases and the J gene lost 6 bases, with 12 bases spanning the gap. Germline V gives CDR1 SGHDT, CDR2 YYEEEE. The CDR3 region is CASSLGVRVAEAFF. As DNA, the CDR3 is TGTGCCAGCAGCTTGGGGGTACGGGTCGCTGAAGCTTTCTTT.

This clone was seen once. V usage is TRBV28 and J usage is TRBJ2-7; D may be TRBD2 (5 bases). The CDR3 is 15 amino acids. V was clipped by 6 bases and J by 5 bases, with 20 bases between them. CDR1 MDHEN and CDR2 SYDVKM come from the germline V gene. The CDR3 protein is CASSLSGREAHEQYF. DNA of the CDR3: TGTGCCAGCAGCCTAAGCGGTCGAGAGGCCCACGAGCAGTACTTC.

This chain connects TRBV9 to TRBJ1-5; 8 bases are shared with TRBD1. CDR3 length: 21 residues. The germline gives CDR1 SGDLS, CDR2 YYNGEE. Trimming at V came to 0 bases and at J to 0 bases, leaving 17 bases not matched to a gene. The CDR3 nucleotides read TGTGCCAGCAGCGTAGCCTCCCGGGACAGGATGTTCTTCTATAGCAATCAGCCCCAGCATTTT. This translates into CASSVASRDRMFFYSNQPQHF.

The rearrangement joins TRBV18 to TRBJ2-3, with 7 nucleotides matching TRBD1. Germline V gene data show CDR1 as KGHSH and CDR2 as LQKENI. Unmatched junction bases numbered 5, after V lost 2 bases and J lost 3 bases. CDR3 size: 15 residues. The CDR3 sequence: CASSPTDRRTDTQYF. As DNA, the CDR3 is TGTGCCAGCTCACCAACGGACAGGAGAACAGATACGCAGTATTTT.

The chain links TRBV2 to TRBJ2-2; a weak D match, TRBD2 (6 bases). The V gene's germline CDR1 is SNHLY and CDR2 FYNNEI. Trimming stripped 6 bases from V and 7 bases from J, with 12 bases between. CDR3 size: 13 residues. The CDR3: CASRGLRGGELFF. The CDR3 DNA reads TGTGCCAGCAGAGGACTGCGGGGCGGGGAGCTGTTTTTT.

In DNA, the CDR3 is TGTGCCAGCTCACCACCGGACAGGGGACCTGGTGGAAAACTGTTTTTT. It yields the protein CASSPPDRGPGGKLFF. The rearrangement links TRBV18 to TRBJ1-4; 9 nucleotides align to TRBD1. Germline CDR1 is KGHSH and CDR2 is LQKENI. The junction had 9 bases not matched to a gene; V was cut back by 0 bases and J by 10 bases. The CDR3 length is 16 residues. The entire variable domain, with the rest obtained from reference TRBV18 and TRBJ1-4, is as follows: NAGVMQNPRHLVRRRGQEARLRCSPMKGHSHVYWYRQLPEEGLKFMVYLQKENIIDESGMPKERFSAEFPKEGPSILRIQQVVRGDSAAYFCASSPPDRGPGGKLFFGSGTQLSVL.

Here the CDR3 reads CASSEGLVDEQFF. DNA for the CDR3: TGTGCCAGCAGCGAGGGACTAGTGGATGAGCAGTTCTTC. The J gene is TRBJ2-1, the V gene TRBV5-8; 8 nucleotides line up with TRBD2. The V gene end was trimmed by 4 bases and the J gene end by 8 bases; junction bases not matched to a gene: 5. CDR3 length: 13 residues. Germline V gene lookup returns CDR1 SGHTS and CDR2 YDEGEE.

The chain links TRBV7-2 to TRBJ2-5; TRBD1 agrees at 7 bases. CDR3 length: 15 residues. V shed 0 bases and J 2 bases; nucleotides not matched to a gene: 3. Germline V gene lookup returns CDR1 SGHTA and CDR2 FQGNSA. In DNA, the CDR3 is TGTGCCAGCAGCTTAGCGTCGGGACAGCAAGAGACCCAGTACTTC. It translates to CASSLASGQQETQYF. Full variable domain (remainder filled in from reference TRBV7-2 and TRBJ2-5): GAGVSQSPSNKVTEKGKDVELRCDPISGHTALYWYRQSLGQGLEFLIYFQGNSAPDKSGLPSDRFSAERTGGSVSTLTIQRTQQEDSAVYLCASSLASGQQETQYFGPGTRLLVL.

J is TRBJ2-7 and V is TRBV5-4; no definite D call. The CDR3 covers 14 residues. V lost 3 bases and J 2 bases, leaving 12 bases between the germline ends. Germline V CDR1 and CDR2: SGHNT, YYREEE (reference sequence). The CDR3 DNA follows: TGTGCCAGCAGCTCTTATCCGAACACCTACGAGCAGTACTTC. Residues: CASSSYPNTYEQYF.

This chain connects TRBV5-6 to TRBJ2-3; tentatively, D is TRBD2 (6 bases). The CDR3 covers 13 residues. Germline lookup yields CDR1 SGHDT and CDR2 YYEEEE. V lost 0 bases and J 5 bases, leaving 7 bases between the germline ends. CDR3 sequence (DNA): TGTGCCAGCAGCTTGGCCGGGGGAGATACGCAGTATTTT. It codes for CASSLAGGDTQYF.